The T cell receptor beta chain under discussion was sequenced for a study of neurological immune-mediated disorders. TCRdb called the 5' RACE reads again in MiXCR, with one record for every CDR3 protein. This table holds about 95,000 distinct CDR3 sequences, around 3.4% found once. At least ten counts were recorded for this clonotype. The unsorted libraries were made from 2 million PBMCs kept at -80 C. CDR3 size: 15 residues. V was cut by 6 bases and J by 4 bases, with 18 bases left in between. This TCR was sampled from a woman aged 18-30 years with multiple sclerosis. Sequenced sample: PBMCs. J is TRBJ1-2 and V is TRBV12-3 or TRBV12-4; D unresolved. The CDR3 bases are TGTGCCAGCAGCCCCGGATGGTCGGGAGGCTATGGCTACACCTTC. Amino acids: CASSPGWSGGYGYTF.